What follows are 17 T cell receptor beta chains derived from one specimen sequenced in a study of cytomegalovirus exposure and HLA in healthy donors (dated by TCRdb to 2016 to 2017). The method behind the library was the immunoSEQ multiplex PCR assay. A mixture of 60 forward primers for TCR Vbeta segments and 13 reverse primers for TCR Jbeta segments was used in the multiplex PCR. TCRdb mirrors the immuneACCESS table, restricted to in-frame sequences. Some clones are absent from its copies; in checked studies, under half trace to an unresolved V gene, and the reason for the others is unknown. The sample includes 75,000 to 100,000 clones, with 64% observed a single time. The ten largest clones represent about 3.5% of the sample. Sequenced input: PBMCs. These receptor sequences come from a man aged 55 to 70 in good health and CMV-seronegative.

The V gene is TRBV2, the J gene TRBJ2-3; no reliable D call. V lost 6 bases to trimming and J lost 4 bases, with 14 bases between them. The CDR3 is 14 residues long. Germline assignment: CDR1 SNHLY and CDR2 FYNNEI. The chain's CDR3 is CASSLQTAADTQYF. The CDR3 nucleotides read TGTGCCAGCAGCCTTCAGACTGCAGCAGATACGCAGTATTTT. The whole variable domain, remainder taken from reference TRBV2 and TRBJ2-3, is EPEVTQTPSHQVTQMGQEVILRCVPISNHLYFYWYRQILGQKVEFLVSFYNNEISEKSEIFDDQFSVERPDGSNFTLKIRSTKLEDSAMYFCASSLQTAADTQYFGPGTRLTVL.

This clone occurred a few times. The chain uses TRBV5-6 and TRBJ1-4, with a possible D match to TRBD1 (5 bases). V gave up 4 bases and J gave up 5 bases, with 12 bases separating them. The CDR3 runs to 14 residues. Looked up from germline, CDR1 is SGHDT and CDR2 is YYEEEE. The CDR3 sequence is CASSLGHGNEKLFF. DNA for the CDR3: TGTGCCAGCAGCCTAGGACACGGCAATGAAAAACTGTTTTTT.

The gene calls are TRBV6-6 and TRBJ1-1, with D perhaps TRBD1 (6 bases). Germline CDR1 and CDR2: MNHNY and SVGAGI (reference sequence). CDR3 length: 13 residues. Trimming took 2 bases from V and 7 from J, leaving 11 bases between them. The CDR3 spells CASSYGTQIEAFF. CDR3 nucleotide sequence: TGTGCCAGCAGTTACGGGACACAGATTGAAGCTTTCTTT.

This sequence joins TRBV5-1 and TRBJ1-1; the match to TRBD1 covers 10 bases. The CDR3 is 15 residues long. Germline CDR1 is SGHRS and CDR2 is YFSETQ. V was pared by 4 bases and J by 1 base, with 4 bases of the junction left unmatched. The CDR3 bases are TGCGCCAGCAGCCCTGGGACAGGGGAGAACACTGAAGCTTTCTTT. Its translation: CASSPGTGENTEAFF.

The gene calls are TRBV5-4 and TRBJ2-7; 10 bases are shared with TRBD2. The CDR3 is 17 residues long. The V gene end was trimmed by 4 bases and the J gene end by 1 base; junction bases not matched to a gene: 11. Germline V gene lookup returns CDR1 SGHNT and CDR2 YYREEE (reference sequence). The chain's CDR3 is CASSTGLAATTSYEQYF. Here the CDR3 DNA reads TGTGCCAGCAGCACCGGACTAGCGGCTACCACATCCTACGAGCAGTACTTC.

The CDR3 region is CASSEVYTDTQYF. As DNA, the CDR3 is TGTGCCAGCAGTGAAGTGTACACAGATACGCAGTATTTT. The rearrangement joins TRBV6-1 to TRBJ2-3; D not certain. The CDR3 has 13 residues. Germline loops: CDR1 MNHNS, CDR2 SASEGT. With 1 base removed from V and 2 bases from J, the gap between germline ends came to 4 bases.

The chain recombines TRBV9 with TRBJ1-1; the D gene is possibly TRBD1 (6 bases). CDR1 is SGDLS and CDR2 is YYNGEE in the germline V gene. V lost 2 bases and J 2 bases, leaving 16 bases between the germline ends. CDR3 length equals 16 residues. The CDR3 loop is CASSVGPGAINTEAFF. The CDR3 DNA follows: TGTGCCAGCAGCGTGGGGCCAGGGGCTATCAACACTGAAGCTTTCTTT. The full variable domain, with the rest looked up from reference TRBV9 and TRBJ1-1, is DSGVTQTPKHLITATGQRVTLRCSPRSGDLSVYWYQQSLDQGLQFLIQYYNGEERAKGNILERFSAQQFPDLHSELNLSSLELGDSALYFCASSVGPGAINTEAFFGQGTRLTVV.

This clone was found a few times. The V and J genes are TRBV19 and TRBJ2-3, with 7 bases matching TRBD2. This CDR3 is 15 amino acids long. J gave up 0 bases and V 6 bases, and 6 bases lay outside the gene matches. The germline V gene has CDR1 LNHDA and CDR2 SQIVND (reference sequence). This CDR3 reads CASRPPGLSTDTQYF. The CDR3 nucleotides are TGTGCCAGTAGACCCCCGGGACTAAGCACAGATACGCAGTATTTT.

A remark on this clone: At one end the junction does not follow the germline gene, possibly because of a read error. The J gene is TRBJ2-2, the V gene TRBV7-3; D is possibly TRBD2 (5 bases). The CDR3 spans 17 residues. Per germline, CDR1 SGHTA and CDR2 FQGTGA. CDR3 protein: CASSLSVSSTNTGEPFF. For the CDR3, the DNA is TGTGCCAGCAGCTTATCGGTTTCGTCAACGAACACCGGGGAGCCGTTTTTT.

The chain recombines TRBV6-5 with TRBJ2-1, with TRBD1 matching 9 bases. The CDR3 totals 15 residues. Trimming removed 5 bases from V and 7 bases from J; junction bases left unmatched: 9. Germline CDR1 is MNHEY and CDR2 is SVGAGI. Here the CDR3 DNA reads TGTGCCAGCAGTCGGGAGACAGGGGGGCGGAATGAGCAGTTCTTC. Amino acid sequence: CASSRETGGRNEQFF.

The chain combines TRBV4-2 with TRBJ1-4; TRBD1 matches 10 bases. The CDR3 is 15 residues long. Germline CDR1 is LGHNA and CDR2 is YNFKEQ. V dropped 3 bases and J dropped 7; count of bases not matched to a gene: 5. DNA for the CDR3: TGTGCCAGCAGCCAGCCGGGACAGGGGCGTGAAAAACTGTTTTTT. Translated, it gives CASSQPGQGREKLFF.

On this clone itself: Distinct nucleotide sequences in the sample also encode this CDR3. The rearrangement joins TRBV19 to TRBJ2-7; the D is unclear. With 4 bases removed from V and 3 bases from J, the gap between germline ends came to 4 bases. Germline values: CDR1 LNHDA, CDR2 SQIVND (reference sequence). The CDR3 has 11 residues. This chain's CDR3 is CASSTGYEQYF. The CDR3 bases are TGTGCCAGTAGTACGGGCTACGAGCAGTACTTC.

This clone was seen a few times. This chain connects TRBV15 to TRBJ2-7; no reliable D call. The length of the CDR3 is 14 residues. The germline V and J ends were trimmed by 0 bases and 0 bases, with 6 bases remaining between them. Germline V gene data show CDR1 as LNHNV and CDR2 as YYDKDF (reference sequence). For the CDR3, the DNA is TGTGCCACCAGCAGAGAACAGAGCTCCTACGAGCAGTACTTC. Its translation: CATSREQSSYEQYF.

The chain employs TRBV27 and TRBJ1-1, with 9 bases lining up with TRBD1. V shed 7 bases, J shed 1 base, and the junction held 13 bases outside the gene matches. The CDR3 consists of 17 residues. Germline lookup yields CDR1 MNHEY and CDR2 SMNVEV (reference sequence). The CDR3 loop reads CASNPTGGYYENTEAFF. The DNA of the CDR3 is TGTGCCAGCAATCCGACAGGGGGTTATTATGAGAACACTGAAGCTTTCTTT.

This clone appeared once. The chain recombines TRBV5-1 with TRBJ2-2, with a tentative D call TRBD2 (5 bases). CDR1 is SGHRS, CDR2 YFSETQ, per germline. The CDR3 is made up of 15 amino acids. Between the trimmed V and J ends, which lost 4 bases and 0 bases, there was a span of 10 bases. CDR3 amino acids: CASSGLASNTGELFF. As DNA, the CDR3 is TGCGCCAGCAGCGGCCTAGCTTCGAACACCGGGGAGCTGTTTTTT.

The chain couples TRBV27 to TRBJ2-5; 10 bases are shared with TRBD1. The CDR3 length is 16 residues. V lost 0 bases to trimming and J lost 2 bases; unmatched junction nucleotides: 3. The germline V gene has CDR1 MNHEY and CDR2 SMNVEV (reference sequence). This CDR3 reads CASSLSRQGAQETQYF. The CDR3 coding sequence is TGTGCCAGCAGTTTATCTCGACAGGGGGCTCAAGAGACCCAGTACTTC.

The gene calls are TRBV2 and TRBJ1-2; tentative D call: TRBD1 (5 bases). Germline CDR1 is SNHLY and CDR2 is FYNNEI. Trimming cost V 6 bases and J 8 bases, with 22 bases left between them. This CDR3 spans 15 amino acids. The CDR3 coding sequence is TGTGCCAGCAGGGAGTCGGGGGGATCTCGGAGGGGCTACACCTTC. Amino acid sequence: CASRESGGSRRGYTF.